The 25 T cell receptor beta chains below come from one sample, sequenced in a study of Ad26.COV2.S vaccination and SARS-CoV-2 variants. Some clones are missing from TCRdb's copy, which holds only in-frame ones; the method was immunoSEQ multiplex PCR. The top ten clones hold 12% of a sample with about 430,000 clones, around 90% of them seen once. The treatment was: roughly 20 received Ad26.COV2.S at low or high dose, single or two shots; several received placebo; per-sample allocation not given. Specimens were obtained on day 63 following the first vaccine or placebo injection. The sample consisted of peripheral blood, taken in a trial of Ad26.COV2.S vaccine versus placebo. The receptor source for this set is a person aged 18-65 years who received the Ad26.COV2.S COVID-19 vaccine or a placebo.

The rearrangement links TRBV3-1 (or the pseudogene TRBV3-2) to TRBJ2-2; 12 positions agree with TRBD2. This CDR3 region has 18 residues. V dropped 3 bases and J dropped 4; count of bases not matched to a gene: 9. Germline V lookup: CDR1 LGHDT, CDR2 YNNKEL (reference sequence). The CDR3 DNA follows: TGTGCCAGCAGCCAGACCCTGACTAGCGGGAGCGTCACCGGGGAGCTGTTTTTT. This codes for CASSQTLTSGSVTGELFF.

The genes are TRBV16 and TRBJ2-3, with D hard to call. Germline V gene sequence: CDR1 KGHSY, CDR2 FQNENV. The CDR3 covers 16 residues. V lost 0 bases, J lost 0 bases, and 10 bases lay in between. CDR3 sequence: CASSQSSRPSTDTQYF. In nucleotides, the CDR3 is TGTGCCAGCAGCCAATCGTCGCGTCCTAGCACAGATACGCAGTATTTT.

J is TRBJ1-1 and V is TRBV6-5, with 7 positions matching TRBD1. V gave up 5 bases and J gave up 4 bases; unmatched junction bases: 7. The CDR3 spans 14 residues. Germline values: CDR1 MNHEY, CDR2 SVGAGI. Written as DNA, the CDR3 is TGTGCCAGCAGTCGACAGGGCAGTGGCACTGAAGCTTTCTTT. It specifies CASSRQGSGTEAFF.

In DNA form, the CDR3 reads TGTGCCAGCAGCTTATGGACTAGCGGTTCGGATAGGGGTTACAATGAGCAGTTCTTC. It yields the protein CASSLWTSGSDRGYNEQFF. V is TRBV7-3 and J is TRBJ2-1, with 10 bases that match TRBD2. The CDR3 is made up of 19 amino acids. Trimming took 2 bases from V and 4 from J; bases not matched to a gene: 14. The germline V gene encodes CDR1 SGHTA and CDR2 FQGTGA.

This clone was observed once. The chain is built from TRBV15 and TRBJ1-6; a possible D gene is TRBD1 (5 bases). Germline V gene data show CDR1 as LNHNV and CDR2 as YYDKDF (reference sequence). The CDR3 contains 15 residues. V lost 0 bases to trimming and J lost 8 bases, with 11 bases between them. CDR3: CATSRDPGWDSPLHF. The CDR3 DNA sequence: TGTGCCACCAGCAGAGATCCAGGGTGGGATTCACCCCTCCACTTT.

The chain is built from TRBV7-3 and TRBJ1-6, with TRBD1 matching 7 bases. Looked up from germline, CDR1 is SGHTA and CDR2 is FQGTGA. J lost 5 bases, V lost 5 bases, and 6 bases had no gene match. This CDR3 spans 15 amino acids. The CDR3 DNA follows: TGTGCCAGCAGCACTACCGGGACAGATAATTCACCCCTCCACTTT. Residues: CASSTTGTDNSPLHF.

This clone was seen once. The gene calls are TRBV30 and TRBJ2-7; 8 nucleotides line up with TRBD1. Germline V lookup: CDR1 GTSNPN, CDR2 SVGIG (reference sequence). The CDR3 extends over 14 amino acids. Germline trimming cut 5 bases from V and 3 bases from J; bases unmatched to any gene: 9. The DNA of the CDR3 is TGTGCCTGGCACCAGGGGGCGAATAGCTACGAGCAGTACTTC. Its protein product is CAWHQGANSYEQYF.

This clone was counted between two and nine times. V is TRBV27 and J is TRBJ1-5; D is undetermined. The germline V and J ends were trimmed by 1 base and 1 base, with 5 bases remaining between them. Germline CDR1 is MNHEY and CDR2 is SMNVEV (reference sequence). The CDR3 runs to 14 residues. Here the CDR3 reads CASSLFGSNQPQHF. CDR3 nucleotides: TGTGCCAGCAGTTTATTTGGGAGCAATCAGCCCCAGCATTTT.

CDR3 residues: CASSQSGPYNEQFF. CDR3 bases: TGTGCCAGCAGTCAGAGCGGTCCCTACAATGAGCAGTTCTTC. The gene calls are TRBV27 and TRBJ2-1; TRBD2 is a possible D gene (5 bases). CDR1 and CDR2 (germline): MNHEY, SMNVEV (reference sequence). The CDR3 length is 14 residues. V shed 5 bases and J shed 2 bases, with 10 bases lying between them.

The rearrangement joins TRBV4-3 to TRBJ1-2; D gene ambiguous. CDR3 length: 17 residues. V was shortened by 0 bases and J by 2 bases, with 16 bases between the two germline ends. Germline-derived CDR1 and CDR2 are LGHNA and YSLEER. The CDR3 nucleotides read TGCGCCAGCAGCCAAGACATTTCGGACGCATTAAACTATGGCTACACCTTC. This gives the protein CASSQDISDALNYGYTF.

The gene calls are TRBV4-2 and TRBJ2-7; D not certain. Germline V lookup: CDR1 LGHNA, CDR2 YNFKEQ. The CDR3 runs 14 residues. V was trimmed by 1 base and J by 2 bases, leaving 9 bases between them. For the CDR3, the DNA is TGTGCCAGCAGCCAAGGTGGATCAACCTACGAGCAGTACTTC. Encoded protein: CASSQGGSTYEQYF.

V and J are TRBV7-2 and TRBJ2-2; D possibly corresponds to TRBD2 (5 bases). This CDR3 comprises 14 residues. Per germline, CDR1 SGHTA and CDR2 FQGNSA. The germline V and J ends were trimmed by 4 bases and 3 bases, with 9 bases remaining between them. As DNA, the CDR3 is TGTGCCAGCAGCTCAGACTACCACACCGGGGAGCTGTTTTTT. This encodes CASSSDYHTGELFF.

The V call is TRBV10-2, the J call TRBJ1-3, with D unresolved. Looked up from germline, CDR1 is WSHSY and CDR2 is SAAADI. CDR3 length: 14 amino acids. With 5 bases removed from V and 2 bases from J, the gap between germline ends came to 10 bases. The CDR3 nucleotides are TGCGCCAGCAGTCATGAGGTACCTGGAAACACCATATATTTT. This encodes CASSHEVPGNTIYF.

The chain has TRBV30 and TRBJ1-1; 7 bases agree with TRBD1. The CDR3 is 15 amino acids. Germline V lookup: CDR1 GTSNPN, CDR2 SVGIG (reference sequence). V shed 1 base, J shed 6 bases, and the junction held 11 bases outside the gene matches. In DNA, the CDR3 is TGTGCCTGGAGTGGGGCGGGACAGTTTACGGCTGAAGCTTTCTTT. Residues: CAWSGAGQFTAEAFF.

The chain is built from TRBV4-1 and TRBJ2-1; 10 bases line up with TRBD2. The CDR3 has 16 residues. Germline CDR1 MGHRA, CDR2 YSYEKL. V shed 4 bases and J 7 bases; nucleotides not matched to a gene: 10. CDR3 sequence: CASSREGAGGPNEQFF. The DNA for the CDR3 is TGCGCCAGCAGCCGGGAAGGAGCGGGAGGGCCTAATGAGCAGTTCTTC.

The chain is built from TRBV4-2 and TRBJ1-1; TRBD1 matches at 9 bases. The CDR3 is 16 residues long. Germline lookup yields CDR1 LGHNA and CDR2 YNFKEQ. The V and J ends lost 4 bases and 0 bases, in that order; junction bases with no gene match: 6. The chain's CDR3 is CASSPRDRDVNTEAFF. DNA of the CDR3: TGTGCCAGCAGCCCTCGGGACAGGGATGTGAACACTGAAGCTTTCTTT.

The chain recombines TRBV24-1 with TRBJ2-1; D gene unclear. Looked up from germline, CDR1 is KGHDR and CDR2 is SFDVKD. V was clipped by 4 bases and J by 8 bases, with 11 bases between them. The CDR3 runs to 13 residues. The CDR3 DNA is TGTGCCACCAGTGAAGGGCCCCTCGATGAGCAGTTCTTC. Its protein is CATSEGPLDEQFF.

This clone was observed once. The rearrangement uses TRBV7-3 and TRBJ2-5; D perhaps matches TRBD2 (6 bases). The germline V gene encodes CDR1 SGHTA and CDR2 FQGTGA. Trimming took 5 bases from V and 5 from J, leaving 12 bases between them. The CDR3 consists of 13 residues. Here the CDR3 DNA reads TGTGCCAGCAGCACAAGCGGGTCGGAGACCCAGTACTTC. Translation gives CASSTSGSETQYF.

The chain couples TRBV19 to TRBJ2-7; D unclear. Germline V gene lookup returns CDR1 LNHDA and CDR2 SQIVND (reference sequence). V was cut by 1 base and J by 1 base, with 11 bases left in between. This CDR3 is built from 15 residues. The CDR3 loop is CASSIAGQSSYEQYF. The DNA of the CDR3 is TGTGCCAGTAGTATAGCGGGCCAGTCATCCTACGAGCAGTACTTC. The full variable domain, completed using reference TRBV19 and TRBJ2-7, is DGGITQSPKYLFRKEGQNVTLSCEQNLNHDAMYWYRQDPGQGLRLIYYSQIVNDFQKGDIAEGYSVSREKKESFPLTVTSAQKNPTAFYLCASSIAGQSSYEQYFGPGTRLTVT.

J is TRBJ2-7 and V is TRBV4-1; 7 positions match TRBD2. The CDR3 runs to 15 residues. The germline gives CDR1 MGHRA, CDR2 YSYEKL. V was clipped by 1 base and J by 6 bases; unmatched bases: 9. The CDR3 region has the DNA TGCGCCAGCAGCCAAGCTGTTGCGGGAGAGGTCGAGCAGTACTTC. Amino acids: CASSQAVAGEVEQYF.

This clone showed up just a few times. The rearrangement links TRBV13 to TRBJ2-1; D is unclear. The CDR3 is 13 residues long. The ends were cut back, 2 bases at V and 4 bases at J, with 6 bases in the middle. Looked up from germline, CDR1 is PRHDT and CDR2 is FYEKMQ (reference sequence). CDR3 residues: CASSLYLYNEQFF. For the CDR3, the DNA is TGTGCCAGCAGCTTATACCTTTACAATGAGCAGTTCTTC.

This clone was seen a single time. The V gene is TRBV7-8, the J gene TRBJ2-3; 9 nucleotides match TRBD1. This CDR3 has 14 amino acids. Trimming removed 5 bases from V and 4 bases from J; junction bases left unmatched: 4. The germline V gene encodes CDR1 SGHVS and CDR2 FQNEAQ. Here the CDR3 reads CASSRDRGADTQYF. The DNA of the CDR3 is TGTGCCAGCAGCCGAGACAGGGGGGCAGATACGCAGTATTTT. Drawing the rest from reference TRBV7-8 and TRBJ2-3, the complete variable domain is GAGVSQSPRYKVAKRGQDVALRCDPISGHVSLFWYQQALGQGPEFLTYFQNEAQLDKSGLPSDRFFAERPEGSVSTLKIQRTQQEDSAVYLCASSRDRGADTQYFGPGTRLTVL.

The chain is built from TRBV7-6 and TRBJ1-1; D may be TRBD1 (6 bases). Trimming removed 5 bases at V and 0 bases at J, with 16 bases between. Germline V lookup: CDR1 SGHVS, CDR2 FNYEAQ. The CDR3 length is 16 residues. CDR3 nucleotides: TGTGCCAGCAGCCATCGAGGGGGGCTCATGAACACTGAAGCTTTCTTT. Amino acids: CASSHRGGLMNTEAFF.

This clone is a singleton in its sample. This chain links TRBV19 with TRBJ2-2; D is unresolved. The germline CDR1 and CDR2 sequences are LNHDA and SQIVND (reference sequence). Trimming pared 7 bases from V and 0 bases from J, leaving 9 bases between. The CDR3 has 14 residues. CDR3 nucleotides: TGTGCCAGTAACAAGGGCGCGAACACCGGGGAGCTGTTTTTT. This sequence encodes CASNKGANTGELFF.

The rearrangement joins TRBV18 to TRBJ1-2; perhaps TRBD1 as D (6 bases). V was trimmed by 1 base and J by 0 bases, leaving 18 bases between them. Germline assignment: CDR1 KGHSH and CDR2 LQKENI. This CDR3 comprises 18 residues. The DNA of the CDR3 is TGTGCCAGCTCACCACTGGGACACACAAACACCCCTAACTATGGCTACACCTTC. Translating it yields CASSPLGHTNTPNYGYTF.